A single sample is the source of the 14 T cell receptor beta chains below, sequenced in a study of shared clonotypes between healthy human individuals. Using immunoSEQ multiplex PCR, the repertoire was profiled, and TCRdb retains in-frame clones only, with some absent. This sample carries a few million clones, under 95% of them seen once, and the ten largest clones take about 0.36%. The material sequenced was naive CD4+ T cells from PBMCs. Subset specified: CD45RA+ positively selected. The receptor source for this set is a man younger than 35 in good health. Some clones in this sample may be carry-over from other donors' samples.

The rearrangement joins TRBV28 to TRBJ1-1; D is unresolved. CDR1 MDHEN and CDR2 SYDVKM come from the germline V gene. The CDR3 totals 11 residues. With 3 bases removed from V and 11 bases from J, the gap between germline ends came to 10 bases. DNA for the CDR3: TGTGCCAGCAGTTTTTCACTCCAGGCTTTCTTT. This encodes CASSFSLQAFF.

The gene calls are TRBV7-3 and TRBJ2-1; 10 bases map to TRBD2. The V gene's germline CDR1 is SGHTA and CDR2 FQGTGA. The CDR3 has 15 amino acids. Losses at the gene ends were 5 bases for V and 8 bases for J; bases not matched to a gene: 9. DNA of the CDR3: TGTGCCAGCAGCCGTATAGCGGGAGGTGGCGATGAGCAGTTCTTC. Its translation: CASSRIAGGGDEQFF.

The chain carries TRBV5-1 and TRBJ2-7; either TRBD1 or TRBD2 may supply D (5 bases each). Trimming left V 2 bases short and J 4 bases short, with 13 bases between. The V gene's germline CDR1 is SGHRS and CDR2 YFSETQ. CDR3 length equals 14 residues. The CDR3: CASSFQGDGYEQYF. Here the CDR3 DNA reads TGCGCCAGCAGCTTTCAGGGAGACGGGTACGAGCAGTACTTC.

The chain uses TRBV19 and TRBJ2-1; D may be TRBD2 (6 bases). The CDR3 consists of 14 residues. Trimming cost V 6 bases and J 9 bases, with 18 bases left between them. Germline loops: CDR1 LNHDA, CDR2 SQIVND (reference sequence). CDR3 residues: CASSRLSGRVEQFF. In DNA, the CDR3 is TGTGCCAGTAGCAGACTAAGCGGGCGGGTTGAGCAGTTCTTC.

The DNA of the CDR3 is TGCGCCAGCAGTTCTGGGACAGGGCATGGCTACACCTTC. This encodes CASSSGTGHGYTF. This chain links TRBV5-1 with TRBJ1-2; 9 nucleotides line up with TRBD1. Trimming removed 5 bases from V and 6 bases from J; junction bases left unmatched: 5. The CDR3 extends over 13 amino acids. CDR1 SGHRS and CDR2 YFSETQ come from the germline V gene.

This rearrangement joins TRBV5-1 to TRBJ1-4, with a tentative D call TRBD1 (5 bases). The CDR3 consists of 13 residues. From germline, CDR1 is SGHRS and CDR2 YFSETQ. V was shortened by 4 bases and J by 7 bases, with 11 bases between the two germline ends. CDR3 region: CASSRPGTEKLFF. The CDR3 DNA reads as TGCGCCAGCAGCAGGCCGGGGACTGAAAAACTGTTTTTT.

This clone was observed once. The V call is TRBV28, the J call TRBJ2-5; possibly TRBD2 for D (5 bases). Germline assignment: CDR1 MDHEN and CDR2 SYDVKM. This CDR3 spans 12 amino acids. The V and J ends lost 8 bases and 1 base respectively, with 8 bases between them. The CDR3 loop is CASGRTQETQYF. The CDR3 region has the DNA TGTGCCAGCGGGAGAACCCAAGAGACCCAGTACTTC.

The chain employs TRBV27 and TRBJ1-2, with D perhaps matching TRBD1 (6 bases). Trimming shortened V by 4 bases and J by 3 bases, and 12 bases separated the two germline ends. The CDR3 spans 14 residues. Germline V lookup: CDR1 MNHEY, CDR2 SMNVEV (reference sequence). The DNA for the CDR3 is TGTGCCAGCAGTTCATCGGGGGGCGACTATGGCTACACCTTC. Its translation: CASSSSGGDYGYTF.

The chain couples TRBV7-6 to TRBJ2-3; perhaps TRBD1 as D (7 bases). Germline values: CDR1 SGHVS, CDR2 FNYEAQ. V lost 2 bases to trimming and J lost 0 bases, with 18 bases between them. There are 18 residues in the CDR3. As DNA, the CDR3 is TGTGCCAGCAGCTTAATGAGAGCGGCAGGGGGGAGCACAGATACGCAGTATTTT. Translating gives CASSLMRAAGGSTDTQYF. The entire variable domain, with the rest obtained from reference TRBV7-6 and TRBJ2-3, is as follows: GAGVSQSPRYKVTKRGQDVALRCDPISGHVSLYWYRQALGQGPEFLTYFNYEAQQDKSGLPNDRFSAERPEGSISTLTIQRTEQRDSAMYRCASSLMRAAGGSTDTQYFGPGTRLTVL.

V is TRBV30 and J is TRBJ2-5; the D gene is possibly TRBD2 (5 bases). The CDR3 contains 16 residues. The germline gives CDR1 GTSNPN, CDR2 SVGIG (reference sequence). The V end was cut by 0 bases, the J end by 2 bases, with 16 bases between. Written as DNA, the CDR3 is TGTGCCTGGAGTGTACGGGTGGGCGGGCCTCAAGAGACCCAGTACTTC. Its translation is CAWSVRVGGPQETQYF.

CDR3 DNA: TGTGCCAGCTCACCAAGTCAGGGGATGGGAGAGACCCAGTACTTC. This translates into CASSPSQGMGETQYF. The chain joins TRBV18 to TRBJ2-5, with D possibly TRBD1 on 6 matching bases. This CDR3 has 15 residues. Germline V gene lookup returns CDR1 KGHSH and CDR2 LQKENI. Trimming took off 2 bases at V and 4 bases at J, with 14 bases between the two ends.

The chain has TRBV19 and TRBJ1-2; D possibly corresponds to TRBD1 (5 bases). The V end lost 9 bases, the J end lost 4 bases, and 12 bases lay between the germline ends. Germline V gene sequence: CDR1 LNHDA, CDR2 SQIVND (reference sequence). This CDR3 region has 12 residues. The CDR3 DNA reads TGTGCCAGCCGAGGGGTCTTCTATGGCTACACCTTC. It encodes CASRGVFYGYTF.

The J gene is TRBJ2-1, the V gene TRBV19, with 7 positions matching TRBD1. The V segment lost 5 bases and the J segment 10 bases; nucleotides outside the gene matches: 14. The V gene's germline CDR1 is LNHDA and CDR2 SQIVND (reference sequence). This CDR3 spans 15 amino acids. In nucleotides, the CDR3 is TGTGCCAGTAGTTCCGGGCCTAGTGGGGACAGAGAGCAGTTCTTC. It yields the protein CASSSGPSGDREQFF.

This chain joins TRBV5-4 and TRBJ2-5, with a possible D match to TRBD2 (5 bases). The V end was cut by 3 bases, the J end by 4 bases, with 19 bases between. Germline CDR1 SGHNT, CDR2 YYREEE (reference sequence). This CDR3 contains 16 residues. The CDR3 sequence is CASSSPRGTMRETQYF. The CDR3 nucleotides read TGTGCCAGCAGCTCCCCACGGGGAACCATGCGAGAGACCCAGTACTTC.